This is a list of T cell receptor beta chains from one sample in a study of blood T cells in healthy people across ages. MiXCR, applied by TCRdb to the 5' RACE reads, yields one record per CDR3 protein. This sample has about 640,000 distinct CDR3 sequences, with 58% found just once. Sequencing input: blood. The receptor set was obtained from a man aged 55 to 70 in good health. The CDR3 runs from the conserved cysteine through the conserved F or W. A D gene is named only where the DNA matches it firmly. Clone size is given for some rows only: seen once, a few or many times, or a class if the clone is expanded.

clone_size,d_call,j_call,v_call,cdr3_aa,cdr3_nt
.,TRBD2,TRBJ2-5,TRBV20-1,CSARVPSGAQETQYF,TGCAGTGCTAGGGTACCTAGCGGAGCCCAAGAGACCCAGTACTTC
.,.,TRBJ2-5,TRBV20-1,CSARPGSGTETQYF,TGCAGTGCTAGACCAGGCAGCGGAACGGAGACCCAGTACTTC
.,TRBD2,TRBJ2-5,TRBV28,CASSPGTSGEGETQYF,TGTGCCAGCAGCCCAGGGACTAGCGGGGAGGGAGAGACCCAGTACTTC
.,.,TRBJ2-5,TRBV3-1,CASSQVRTRSQETQYF,TGTGCCAGCAGCCAGGTCCGAACTAGGAGCCAAGAGACCCAGTACTTC
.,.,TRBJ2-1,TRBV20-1,CSATGPETGHRNEQFF,TGCAGTGCCACGGGACCCGAGACCGGACACCGCAATGAGCAGTTCTTC
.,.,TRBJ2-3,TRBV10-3,CAIREGQSTDTQYF,TGTGCCATCAGAGAAGGACAGAGCACAGATACGCAGTATTTT
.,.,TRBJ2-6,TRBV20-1,CSAREVGGERTGANVLTF,TGCAGTGCTAGGGAGGTAGGCGGGGAAAGGACTGGGGCCAACGTCCTGACTTTC
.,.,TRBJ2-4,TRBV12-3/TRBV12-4,CASSPPRALAKNIQYF,TGTGCCAGCAGTCCCCCGAGGGCGTTAGCCAAAAACATTCAGTACTTC
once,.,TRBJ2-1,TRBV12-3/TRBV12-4,CASTYGAQETQFF,TGTGCCAGCACTTACGGGGCTCAAGAGACCCAGTTCTTC
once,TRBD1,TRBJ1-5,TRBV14,CASSQGTGGGNQPQHF,TGTGCCAGCAGCCAAGGGACAGGCGGAGGCAATCAGCCCCAGCATTTT
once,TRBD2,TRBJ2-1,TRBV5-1,CASSWTSGGRSEQFF,TGCGCCAGCAGCTGGACTAGCGGGGGGAGGAGTGAGCAGTTCTTC
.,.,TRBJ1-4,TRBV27,CASSLRQAPEKLFF,TGTGCCAGCAGTCTCCGACAGGCCCCTGAAAAACTGTTTTTT
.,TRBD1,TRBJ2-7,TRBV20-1,CSARVGDRGEQYF,TGCAGTGCTAGAGTGGGGGACAGGGGCGAGCAGTACTTC
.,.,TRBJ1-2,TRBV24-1,CATSPGAEGYTF,TGTGCCACCAGTCCTGGGGCGGAAGGCTACACCTTC
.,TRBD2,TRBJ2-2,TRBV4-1,CASRSSGGYTGELFF,TGCGCCAGCAGGTCTAGCGGGGGGTACACCGGGGAGCTGTTTTTT
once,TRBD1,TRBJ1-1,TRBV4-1,CASSQGDRRTEAFF,TGCGCCAGCAGCCAAGGGGACAGGAGGACTGAAGCTTTCTTT
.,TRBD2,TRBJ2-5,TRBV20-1,CSANLAGAGETQYF,TGCAGTGCTAACCTAGCGGGGGCCGGGGAGACCCAGTACTTC
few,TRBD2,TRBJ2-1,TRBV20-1,CSARLAGGDRNNEQFF,TGCAGTGCCAGACTAGCGGGGGGCGACCGGAATAATGAGCAGTTCTTC
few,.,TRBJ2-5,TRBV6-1,CASSEGELGIQETQYF,TGTGCCAGCAGTGAGGGGGAGCTGGGGATCCAAGAGACCCAGTACTTC
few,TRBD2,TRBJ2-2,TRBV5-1,CASRLAGETGELFF,TGCGCCAGCCGACTAGCGGGGGAGACCGGGGAGCTGTTTTTT
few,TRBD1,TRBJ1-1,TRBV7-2,CASSLKGTGFEAFF,TGTGCCAGCAGCTTAAAAGGGACAGGGTTTGAAGCTTTCTTT
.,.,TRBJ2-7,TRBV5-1,CASSTGDTGSSYEQYF,TGCGCCAGCAGCACCGGGGATACGGGAAGCTCCTACGAGCAGTACTTC
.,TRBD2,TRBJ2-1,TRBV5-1,CASTQSGTSVDNEQFF,TGCGCCAGCACACAGTCCGGGACTAGCGTCGACAATGAGCAGTTCTTC
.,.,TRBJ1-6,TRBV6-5,CASSPGRTNSPLHF,TGTGCCAGCAGTCCCGGACGTACGAATTCACCCCTCCACTTT
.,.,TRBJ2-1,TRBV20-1,CSASAGVRAYNEQFF,TGCAGTGCTTCCGCAGGGGTAAGGGCCTACAATGAGCAGTTCTTC
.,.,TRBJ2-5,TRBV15,CATSRDPPRVQETQYF,TGTGCCACCAGCAGAGATCCCCCTCGAGTACAAGAGACCCAGTACTTC
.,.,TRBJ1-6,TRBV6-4,CASSAGDSPVSPLHF,TGTGCCAGCAGTGCCGGGGACTCCCCTGTTTCACCCCTCCACTTT
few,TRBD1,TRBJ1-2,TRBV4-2,CASSQSPGQGNYGYTF,TGTGCCAGCAGCCAAAGCCCGGGACAGGGGAACTATGGCTACACCTTC
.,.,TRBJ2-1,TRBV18,CASSPPNGPNNEQFF,TGTGCCAGCTCACCACCAAACGGGCCAAACAATGAGCAGTTCTTC
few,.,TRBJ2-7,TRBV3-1,CASSQRDFEQYF,TGTGCCAGCAGCCAGCGAGATTTCGAGCAGTACTTC
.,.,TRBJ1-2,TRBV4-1,CASSQGFQSHGYTF,TGCGCCAGCAGCCAAGGCTTCCAGTCCCATGGCTACACCTTC
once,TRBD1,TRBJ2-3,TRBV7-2,CASSPRTGGPDTDTQYF,TGTGCCAGCAGCCCGAGGACAGGGGGGCCGGACACAGATACGCAGTATTTT
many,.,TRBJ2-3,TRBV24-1,CATSDLSHTQYF,TGTGCCACCAGTGACCTTTCGCATACGCAGTATTTT
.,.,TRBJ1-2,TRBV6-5,CASSSFQGISYGYTF,TGTGCCAGCAGCTCTTTTCAGGGGATCTCCTATGGCTACACCTTC
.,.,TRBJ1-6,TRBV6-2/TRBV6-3,CASSPGGANSPLHF,TGTGCCAGCAGCCCAGGAGGGGCAAATTCACCCCTCCACTTT
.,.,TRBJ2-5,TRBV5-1,CASSRGRRGQQETQYF,TGCGCCAGCAGTCGGGGTCGGAGGGGGCAACAAGAGACCCAGTACTTC
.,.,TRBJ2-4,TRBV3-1,CASSQGAGFGNIQYF,TGTGCCAGCAGCCAAGGGGCAGGGTTTGGAAACATTCAGTACTTC
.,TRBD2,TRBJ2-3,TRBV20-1,CSARSPRTSGGSDTQYF,TGCAGTGCTCGATCTCCCCGGACTAGCGGGGGTTCAGATACGCAGTATTTT
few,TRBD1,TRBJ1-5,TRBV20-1,CSARTGLSNQPQHF,TGCAGTGCTAGGACAGGGCTGAGCAATCAGCCCCAGCATTTT
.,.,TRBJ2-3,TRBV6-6,CASETYTDTQYF,TGTGCCAGCGAGACCTACACAGATACGCAGTATTTT
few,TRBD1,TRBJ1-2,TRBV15,CATSSHGTVYGYTF,TGTGCCACCAGCAGTCACGGGACAGTCTATGGCTACACCTTC
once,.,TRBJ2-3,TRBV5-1,CASSLFRTMGTDTQYF,TGCGCCAGCAGCTTGTTTCGGACAATGGGCACAGATACGCAGTATTTT
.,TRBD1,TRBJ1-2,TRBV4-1,CASSQDSAGTGYYGYTF,TGCGCCAGCAGCCAAGATTCCGCCGGGACAGGTTACTATGGCTACACCTTC
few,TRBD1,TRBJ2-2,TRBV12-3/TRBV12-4,CASNFLPGQGDTGELFF,TGTGCCAGCAACTTCCTCCCCGGGCAGGGGGACACCGGGGAGCTGTTTTTT
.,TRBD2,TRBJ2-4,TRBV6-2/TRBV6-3,CASSRLGSGGPKNIQYF,TGTGCCAGCAGTCGCCTCGGGAGCGGGGGTCCCAAAAACATTCAGTACTTC
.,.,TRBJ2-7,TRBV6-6,CASTTGGRGNYEQYF,TGTGCCAGCACCACAGGGGGGAGGGGGAACTACGAGCAGTACTTC
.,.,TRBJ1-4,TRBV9,CASGVGGRANEKLFF,TGTGCCAGCGGCGTAGGCGGGAGAGCTAATGAAAAACTGTTTTTT
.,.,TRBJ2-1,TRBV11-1,CASSLGDSALEQFF,TGTGCCAGCAGCTTAGGGGACTCCGCGCTGGAGCAGTTCTTC
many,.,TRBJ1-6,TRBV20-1,CSARGGAGSYNSPLHF,TGCAGTGCTAGGGGTGGGGCCGGCTCCTATAATTCACCCCTCCACTTT